These T cell receptor beta chains were read from a single sample in a study of blood T cell repertoires in COVID-19. Repertoires were generated with immunoSEQ multiplex PCR, while TCRdb's copy carries only in-frame clones and drops some. The sample includes 300,000 to 400,000 clones, more than 75% of them seen just once. What was sequenced was peripheral blood. The source is a woman between 50 and 59 years old with COVID-19, enrolled during active disease. CDR3s include the opening cysteine and the closing phenylalanine or tryptophan. A D gene is named only where the DNA matches it firmly. A row's size may be missing; if present it is once, few, many or a size class.

v_gene	j_gene	abundance	d_gene	len	CDR3aa	CDR3nt
TRBV5-1	TRBJ2-3	.	TRBD2	15	CASSFDAGGTDTQYF	TGCGCCAGCAGCTTTGACGCGGGAGGCACAGATACGCAGTATTTT
TRBV19	TRBJ1-1	.	TRBD1	14	CASSRQGWNTEAFF	TGTGCCAGTAGTAGACAGGGGTGGAATACTGAAGCTTTCTTT
TRBV7-8	TRBJ1-1	few	.	13	CASRLKGGTEAFF	TGTGCCAGCAGGTTAAAAGGGGGCACTGAAGCTTTCTTT
TRBV18	TRBJ2-2	.	.	17	CASSPPIGAVNTGELFF	TGTGCCAGCTCACCACCTATCGGTGCGGTAAACACCGGGGAGCTGTTTTTT
TRBV19	TRBJ1-2	.	TRBD1	16	CASTLQLVTGSKGYTF	TGTGCCAGTACTCTCCAACTCGTGACAGGGTCCAAAGGCTACACCTTC
TRBV5-1	TRBJ2-1	.	TRBD1	14	CASSSGQVYNEQFF	TGCGCCAGCAGCTCGGGACAGGTCTACAATGAGCAGTTCTTC
TRBV4-3	TRBJ1-2	.	.	17	CASSQAQGPATNYGYTF	TGCGCCAGCAGCCAAGCACAGGGTCCCGCTACCAACTATGGCTACACCTTC
TRBV11-2	TRBJ2-5	.	.	15	CASSLEWGQGETQYF	TGTGCCAGCAGCTTAGAGTGGGGGCAGGGGGAGACCCAGTACTTC
TRBV18	TRBJ2-1	.	TRBD1	15	CASSPPGTVYNEQFF	TGTGCCAGCTCACCACCTGGGACAGTATACAATGAGCAGTTCTTC
TRBV5-6	TRBJ2-3	.	.	15	CASSSDRSYTDTQYF	TGTGCCAGCAGCTCTGACAGGAGCTACACAGATACGCAGTATTTT
TRBV29-1	TRBJ1-1	.	.	12	CSVFEGRPEAFF	TGCAGCGTTTTTGAGGGTAGGCCTGAAGCTTTCTTT
TRBV2	TRBJ2-1	.	TRBD1	13	CASRDRGRDEQFF	TGTGCCAGCCGGGACAGGGGAAGGGATGAGCAGTTCTTC
TRBV28	TRBJ2-7	.	TRBD1	17	CASSLFQTGGDLSEQYF	TGTGCCAGCAGTTTATTCCAGACAGGGGGGGATTTGTCTGAGCAGTACTTC
TRBV19	TRBJ1-1	.	.	14	CASSTQGVNTEAFF	TGTGCCAGTAGTACTCAGGGTGTGAACACTGAAGCTTTCTTT
TRBV10-3	TRBJ2-3	.	TRBD2	16	CAISGTSGRALDTQYF	TGTGCCATCAGTGGGACTAGCGGGAGGGCCTTAGATACGCAGTATTTT
TRBV19	TRBJ1-4	.	TRBD1	14	CASSIWDRGEKLFF	TGTGCCAGTAGTATCTGGGACAGGGGCGAAAAACTGTTTTTT
TRBV3-1/TRBV3-2	TRBJ2-1	.	.	17	CASSHLRLDQAFNEQFF	TGTGCCAGCAGCCATTTGAGATTAGATCAGGCGTTCAATGAGCAGTTCTTC
TRBV24-1	TRBJ2-7	.	.	13	CATSGAGTYEQYF	TGTGCCACCAGTGGGGCAGGGACCTACGAGCAGTACTTC
TRBV6-5	TRBJ1-2	.	TRBD1	14	CASSYGTGTGGYTF	TGTGCCAGCAGTTACGGGACAGGGACTGGTGGCTACACCTTC
TRBV6-1	TRBJ1-1	.	.	15	CASSEDRGLGAEAFF	TGTGCCAGCAGTGAAGACCGGGGATTAGGCGCTGAAGCTTTCTTT
TRBV7-2	TRBJ2-2	.	TRBD2	18	CASSLGGLAGGVTGELFF	TGTGCCAGCAGCTTAGGGGGCCTAGCGGGAGGTGTCACCGGGGAGCTGTTTTTT
TRBV19	TRBJ2-7	once	TRBD2	13	CASTERGSYEQYF	TGTGCCAGTACTGAGCGGGGCTCCTACGAGCAGTACTTC
TRBV2	TRBJ2-3	.	.	16	CASSYRQAARTDTQYF	TGTGCCAGCAGTTACCGACAGGCGGCACGCACAGATACGCAGTATTTT
TRBV5-6	TRBJ1-2	.	TRBD1	14	CASSFRGTGGGYTF	TGTGCCAGCAGCTTCCGAGGGACAGGCGGCGGCTACACCTTC
TRBV15	TRBJ2-1	once	TRBD2	15	CATSVLAGVPNEQFF	TGTGCCACCAGCGTACTAGCGGGAGTTCCCAATGAGCAGTTCTTC
TRBV5-1	TRBJ2-7	.	.	14	CASRSGDKNYEQYF	TGCGCCAGCAGATCAGGGGACAAAAACTACGAGCAGTACTTC
TRBV5-6	TRBJ2-1	.	TRBD2	17	CASSLLSGGISYNEQFF	TGTGCCAGCAGCTTGTTATCGGGAGGCATCTCCTACAATGAGCAGTTCTTC
TRBV27	TRBJ2-7	.	TRBD1	15	CASKPPGQSSYEQYF	TGTGCCAGCAAACCCCCGGGACAGAGCTCCTACGAGCAGTACTTC
TRBV20-1	TRBJ1-2	.	.	11	CSARASYGYTF	TGCAGTGCTAGGGCAAGTTATGGCTACACCTTC
TRBV27	TRBJ2-7	.	TRBD2	16	CASSLYGTSGISEQYF	TGTGCCAGCAGTTTATACGGGACTAGCGGGATTTCCGAGCAGTACTTC
TRBV19	TRBJ1-2	.	.	14	CASSIAFRGDGYTF	TGTGCCAGTAGTATTGCCTTCAGGGGAGATGGCTACACCTTC
TRBV11-3	TRBJ1-1	.	.	12	CASSSMDREAFF	TGTGCCAGCAGCTCGATGGACAGAGAAGCTTTCTTT
TRBV13	TRBJ2-7	.	TRBD2	15	CASSPELAAPYEQYF	TGTGCCAGCAGCCCCGAGCTAGCGGCCCCCTACGAGCAGTACTTC
TRBV11-3	TRBJ2-5	.	.	13	CASSPRWRETQYF	TGTGCCAGCAGCCCAAGGTGGAGGGAGACCCAGTACTTC
TRBV12-3/TRBV12-4	TRBJ2-2	.	.	13	CASRAGNTGELFF	TGTGCCAGCAGGGCGGGCAACACCGGGGAGCTGTTTTTT